Listed below are T cell receptor beta chains from one sample, sequenced in a study of blood T cell repertoires in COVID-19. Profiled with immunoSEQ multiplex PCR; TCRdb holds only in-frame clones, not every one. The sample consists of 150,000 to 200,000 clones, 86% of them appearing once. The specimen was peripheral blood. These receptors were collected from a man aged 60 to 69 with acute or convalescent COVID-19. CDR3s include the opening cysteine and the closing phenylalanine or tryptophan. The D gene is left open where the match is weak. Size is omitted from some rows. Given values are once, few, many or a class for expanded clones.

TRBJ1-1	TRBV6-2/TRBV6-3	.	.	TGTGCCAGCAGTTACTTTGGCGGCACTGAAGCTTTCTTT	CASSYFGGTEAFF
TRBJ2-6	TRBV7-3	.	.	TGTGCCAGCAGCTTAGGAGCGCGAACCGGGGCCAACGTCCTGACTTTC	CASSLGARTGANVLTF
TRBJ2-3	TRBV5-1	.	few	TGCGCCAGCAGCCCCGGGGGCACAGATACGCAGTATTTT	CASSPGGTDTQYF
TRBJ1-5	TRBV28	.	.	TGTGCCCACATAGGAGGGGATGAAAGCAATCAGCCCCAGCATTTT	CAHIGGDESNQPQHF
TRBJ2-1	TRBV10-1	TRBD2	.	TGCGCCAGCAGCCCTGGACTAGCGGATTACAATGAGCAGTTCTTC	CASSPGLADYNEQFF
TRBJ1-4	TRBV6-2/TRBV6-3	.	.	TGTGCCAGCAGCTTCCTAGGACAGATTGAAAAACTGTTTTTT	CASSFLGQIEKLFF
TRBJ1-1	TRBV7-3	.	.	TGTGCCAGCAGCTTCGGAGGCCTTCATACTGAAGCTTTCTTT	CASSFGGLHTEAFF
TRBJ1-5	TRBV6-6	.	few	TGTGCCAGCTCCCCTGGGGGGGGTTCGGGGCCCCAGCATTTT	CASSPGGGSGPQHF
TRBJ2-3	TRBV6-2/TRBV6-3	.	.	TGTGCCAGCAGTTACGGGAGTTCCGGGGAGACGCAGTATTTT	CASSYGSSGETQYF
TRBJ1-2	TRBV5-4	TRBD1	.	TGTGCCAGCAGCACACCGGGACAGGGGTCCTATGGCTACACCTTC	CASSTPGQGSYGYTF
TRBJ2-2	TRBV5-1	TRBD2	few	TGCGCCAGCAGCTCCCTAGCGGGAGGGGGTACCGGGGAGCTGTTTTTT	CASSSLAGGGTGELFF
TRBJ1-3	TRBV5-4	.	.	TGTGCCAGCAGCCGCGGGGGGCTTGGAGGAAACACCATATATTTT	CASSRGGLGGNTIYF
TRBJ2-1	TRBV7-9	TRBD2	.	TGTGCCAGCAGCTTCCCGGGACTAGCGAGTTACAATGAGCAGTTCTTC	CASSFPGLASYNEQFF
TRBJ2-1	TRBV18	TRBD2	.	TGTGCCAGCTCAAGGAGCGGGAGGAATGAGCAGTTCTTC	CASSRSGRNEQFF
TRBJ1-4	TRBV27	TRBD1	.	TGTGCCAGCAGTAGCAGACAGGGGATGAGGGAAGAAAAACTGTTTTTT	CASSSRQGMREEKLFF
TRBJ1-6	TRBV14	.	.	TGTGCCAGCAGACTACAGGAGTACTCACCCCTCCACTTT	CASRLQEYSPLHF
TRBJ1-4	TRBV25-1	.	.	TGTGCCAGCAGTGATTCAGGGTTTGCAACTAATGAAAAACTGTTTTTT	CASSDSGFATNEKLFF
TRBJ2-7	TRBV2	.	.	TGTGCCAGCAGTGAAAACTTGCCCTACGAGCAGTACTTC	CASSENLPYEQYF
TRBJ1-1	TRBV5-1	TRBD1	.	TGCGCCAGCAGCCCGCGGGGACAGGGGGCCGTCGGGATCACTGAAGCTTTCTTT	CASSPRGQGAVGITEAFF
TRBJ1-2	TRBV28	.	.	TGTGCCAGCAGTTTGTTCCTCTATGGCTACACCTTC	CASSLFLYGYTF
TRBJ1-1	TRBV28	.	once	TGTGCCAGCAGTTCCCGGGTAGTGAACACTGAAGCTTTCTTT	CASSSRVVNTEAFF
TRBJ2-7	TRBV6-5	TRBD2	.	TGTGCCAGCAGTCGTAGCGGGAGCTCCTACGAGCAGTACTTC	CASSRSGSSYEQYF
TRBJ1-1	TRBV19	TRBD1	.	TGTGCCAGTAGCGACAGGGTCCCCACTGAAGCTTTCTTT	CASSDRVPTEAFF
TRBJ2-7	TRBV3-1/TRBV3-2	.	.	TGTGCCAGCAGCCAAGATTATGCTACCGAAGGGAGGGAGCAGTACTTC	CASSQDYATEGREQYF
TRBJ1-1	TRBV7-9	.	few	TGTGCCAGCAGCTTAGCGGTGCAGCAGGACACTGAAGCTTTCTTT	CASSLAVQQDTEAFF
TRBJ2-1	TRBV7-9	.	.	TGTGCCAGCAGCTTCGGGTCCCGACGAGATGAGCAGTTCTTC	CASSFGSRRDEQFF
TRBJ1-1	TRBV5-4	TRBD1	.	TGTGCCAGCAGCCTACAGGGGTGGGGCACTGAAGCTTTCTTT	CASSLQGWGTEAFF
TRBJ2-3	TRBV16	TRBD2	.	TGTGCCAGCAGCCAATCTTGGCTAGCGGGAGGTAGCACAGATACGCAGTATTTT	CASSQSWLAGGSTDTQYF
TRBJ2-7	TRBV5-1	.	.	TGCGCCAGCAGCTTGGGGGACAATCCATACGAGCAGTACTTC	CASSLGDNPYEQYF
TRBJ2-1	TRBV3-1/TRBV3-2	TRBD2	.	TGTGCCAGCAAAGCTAGCGGGAGGGCCCCCTACAATGAGCAGTTCTTC	CASKASGRAPYNEQFF
TRBJ2-2	TRBV19	TRBD1	.	TGTGCCAGTAGTACGAGGACAGGGCTCACCGGGGAGCTGTTTTTT	CASSTRTGLTGELFF
TRBJ1-2	TRBV7-9	.	.	TGTGCCAGCAGCTTACTCGGGACATCGAGCTACACCTTC	CASSLLGTSSYTF
TRBJ1-5	TRBV27	TRBD1	few	TGTGCCAGCAGACCCTGGACAGGGCGAAGCGATCAGCCCCAGCATTTT	CASRPWTGRSDQPQHF
TRBJ2-1	TRBV25-1	TRBD1	.	TGTGGGACAGGGGGCTACAATGAGCAGTTCTTC	CGTGGYNEQFF
TRBJ1-5	TRBV6-5	TRBD1	.	TGTGCCAGCAGACGGACAGGGGGTGGTCAGCCCCAGCATTTT	CASRRTGGGQPQHF
TRBJ1-4	TRBV28	TRBD1	.	TGTGCCAGCAGCTGGGACAGGGGCGAGGTTTTAAATGAAAAACTGTTTTTT	CASSWDRGEVLNEKLFF
TRBJ1-2	TRBV27	.	.	TGTGCCAGCAGTTTAGCCCGGAGCTATGGCTACACCTTC	CASSLARSYGYTF
TRBJ2-7	TRBV19	.	.	TGTGCCAGTAGTACAGGGGACGAGCAGTACTTC	CASSTGDEQYF
TRBJ2-1	TRBV29-1	TRBD2	.	TGCAGCGTAGGGAGACTAGCCGGCGATGAGCAGTTCTTC	CSVGRLAGDEQFF
TRBJ1-1	TRBV2	.	.	TGTGCCACCTCCCGGGAGAACACTGAAGCTTTCTTT	CATSRENTEAFF
TRBJ1-2	TRBV9	.	.	TGTGCCAGCAGCGTAGTCCCCCCCGGGGACTATGGCTACACCTTC	CASSVVPPGDYGYTF